This T cell receptor (beta chain) came from a study of T cells after yellow fever vaccination. This clonotype was found many times. TCRdb processed the 5' RACE reads anew with MiXCR; each CDR3 protein has one entry. Among about 27,000 distinct CDR3 sequences listed, approximately 4.5% were seen once. The CDR3 is 14 amino acids. Trimming cost V 4 bases and J 9 bases, with 17 bases left between them. The V gene's germline CDR1 is ENHRY and CDR2 SYGVKD. Sequences were derived from PBMCs, either bulk or a sorted T-cell subset (CD4+, CD8+, memory, or dextramer-sorted; not recorded which), sampled on the day of the yellow fever booster vaccination. The clonotype comes from a man aged 18 to 30 who received the YFV17D yellow fever vaccine. The V call is TRBV10-3, the J call TRBJ2-3; the D gene is possibly TRBD2 (6 bases). CDR3 sequence reads: CAISVSAQRATQYF. DNA for the CDR3: TGTGCCATCAGTGTCTCGGCGCAGCGGGCGACGCAGTATTTT.